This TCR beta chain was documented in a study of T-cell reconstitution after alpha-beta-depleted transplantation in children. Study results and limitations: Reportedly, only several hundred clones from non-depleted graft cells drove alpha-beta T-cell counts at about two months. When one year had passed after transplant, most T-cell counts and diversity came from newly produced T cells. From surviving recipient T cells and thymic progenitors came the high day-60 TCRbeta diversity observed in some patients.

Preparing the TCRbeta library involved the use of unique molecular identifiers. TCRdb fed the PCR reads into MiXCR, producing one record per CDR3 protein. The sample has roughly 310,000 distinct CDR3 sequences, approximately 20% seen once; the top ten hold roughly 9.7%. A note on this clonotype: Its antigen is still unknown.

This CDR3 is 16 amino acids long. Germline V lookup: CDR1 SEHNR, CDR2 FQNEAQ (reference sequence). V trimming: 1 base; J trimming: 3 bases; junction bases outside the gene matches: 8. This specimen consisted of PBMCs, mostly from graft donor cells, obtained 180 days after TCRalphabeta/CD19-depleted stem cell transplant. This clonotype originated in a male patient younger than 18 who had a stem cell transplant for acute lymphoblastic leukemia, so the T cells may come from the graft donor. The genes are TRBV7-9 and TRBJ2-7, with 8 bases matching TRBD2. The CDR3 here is CASSLEVGGRFYEQYF. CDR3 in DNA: TGTGCCAGCAGCTTAGAAGTTGGCGGGAGGTTCTACGAGCAGTACTTC.